The subject of this entry is one T cell receptor (beta chain). This clonotype was counted only a few times. What antigen it recognizes has not been identified. No much larger clone is present one base from it, and per-base qualities are unavailable. Germline trimming: 1 base from V, 1 base from J; junction bases outside gene matches: 7. The CDR3 goes from the cysteine to the phenylalanine over 16 residues. Only the CDR3 portion is preserved as DNA: 48 bases, with reading frame beginning at the first base. From the germline V gene, CDR1 is SGDLS and CDR2 is YYNGEE. These data belong to a study of CD8 T cells in ankylosing spondylitis (dated by TCRdb to about 2017). About the investigation overall: To find TCR variants linked to disease, the study profiled T cell receptor beta repertoires in ankylosing spondylitis patients and healthy donors. The full study cohort comprised around 23 ankylosing spondylitis patients and approximately 100 healthy donors. Peripheral blood was sampled, and synovial fluid was also collected from ankylosing spondylitis patients.

Sequencing used an Illumina HiSeq 2500. TCR beta libraries were prepared by quantitative 5'-RACE with molecular barcodes. In the original analysis: Disease-linked TCR variants were identified with a new computational method built on a probabilistic model of VDJ rearrangement. TCRdb ran its own pipeline on the public reads, namely fastp trimming at Q25 and MiXCR clone calling, and kept in-frame beta chains. Each CDR3 protein appears once, grouped with its most common genes and DNA. The V and J calls, along with clone size, are taken from TCRdb and not from the paper's own processing. In all, the sample holds roughly 350,000 distinct CDR3 sequences, and approximately 8.2% of those were seen once. More than 14% of the sample is taken by the ten largest. The study at large found these results: Blood from ankylosing spondylitis patients appeared to be characterized by a TCR beta motif made up of about 8 highly homologous amino acid variants. According to the report, matched synovial fluid samples from ankylosing spondylitis patients were significantly enriched for the disease-linked clones. Some of the motif variants had been reported before in the synovial fluid and blood of reactive arthritis patients, a finding that suggests common disease-initiation mechanisms. The disease-linked clones showed a CD8+ phenotype and occurred at relatively low frequencies in peripheral blood.

The clonotype was recovered from a male donor with ankylosing spondylitis. The sample consisted of blood, either unsorted or a sorted T cell fraction (not recorded which). The rearrangement joined TRBV9 to TRBJ2-5, and TRBD2 aligns with 7 junction nucleotides. Here is the DNA: TGTGCCAGCAGCGTACTGGGCCTAGCGGTCCAAGAGACCCAGTACTTC. It specifies CASSVLGLAVQETQYF.